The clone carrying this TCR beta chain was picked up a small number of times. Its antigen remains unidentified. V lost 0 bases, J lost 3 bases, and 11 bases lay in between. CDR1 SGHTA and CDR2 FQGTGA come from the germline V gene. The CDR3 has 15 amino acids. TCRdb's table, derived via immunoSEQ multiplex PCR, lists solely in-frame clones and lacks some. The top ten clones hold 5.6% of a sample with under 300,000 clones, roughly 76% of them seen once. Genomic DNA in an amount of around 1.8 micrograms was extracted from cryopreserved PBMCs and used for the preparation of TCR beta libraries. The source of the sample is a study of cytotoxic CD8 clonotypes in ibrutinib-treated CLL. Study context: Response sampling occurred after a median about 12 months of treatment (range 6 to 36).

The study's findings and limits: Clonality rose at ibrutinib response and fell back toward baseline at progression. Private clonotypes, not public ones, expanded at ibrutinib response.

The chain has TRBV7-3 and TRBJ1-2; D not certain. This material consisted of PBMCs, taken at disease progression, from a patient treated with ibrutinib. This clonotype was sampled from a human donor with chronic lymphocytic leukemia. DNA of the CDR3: TGTGCCAGCAGCTTAACGGCAGATTCCTACTATGGCTACACCTTC. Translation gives CASSLTADSYYGYTF.